This entry lists 30 T cell receptor beta chains sequenced from one sample in a study of CD8+ T cells in alopecia areata. Extraction of RNA preceded its reverse transcription into cDNA, which served as the sequencing template. Profiling relied on immunoSEQ multiplex PCR, and the TCRdb table lists in-frame clones only, not all of them. The sample shows about 150,000 clones, roughly 64% of them seen only once. The sequencing used CD4+ T cells sorted from blood, collected at week 0. These receptors were collected from a human donor with alopecia areata.

This clone has a handful of counts. This chain links TRBV2 with TRBJ1-2, with D unclear. V lost 9 bases and J 2 bases, leaving 10 bases between the germline ends. The CDR3 contains 12 residues. Germline V gene lookup returns CDR1 SNHLY and CDR2 FYNNEI. This CDR3 reads CASQWQNYGYTF. The CDR3 DNA sequence: TGTGCCAGTCAGTGGCAGAACTATGGCTACACCTTC.

The rearrangement links TRBV5-1 to TRBJ2-2; possibly TRBD2 for D (5 bases). Germline lookup yields CDR1 SGHRS and CDR2 YFSETQ. CDR3 length equals 13 residues. V lost 6 bases, J lost 6 bases, and 12 bases lay in between. DNA for the CDR3: TGCGCCAGCACCCAAGGAGGATCCGGGGAGCTGTTTTTT. This gives the protein CASTQGGSGELFF.

The chain links TRBV5-1 to TRBJ1-6, with 9 bases matching TRBD1. The junction had 6 bases not matched to a gene; V was cut back by 0 bases and J by 8 bases. Germline CDR1 reads SGHRS; CDR2 reads YFSETQ. The CDR3 is 16 residues long. The CDR3 DNA follows: TGCGCCAGCAGCTTGGCCATCAGGACAGGGGATTCACCCCTCCACTTT. It is translated as CASSLAIRTGDSPLHF.

CDR3 region: CASSESHSGANVLTF. In nucleotides, the CDR3 is TGTGCCAGCAGTGAGTCGCACTCTGGGGCCAACGTCCTGACTTTC. The V and J genes are TRBV25-1 and TRBJ2-6; D is undetermined. This CDR3 region has 15 residues. From germline, CDR1 is MGHDK and CDR2 SYGVNS. Trimming removed 3 bases at V and 0 bases at J, with 6 bases between.

This clone occurred a few times. The rearrangement links TRBV7-9 to TRBJ1-1; maybe TRBD1 (5 bases). V lost 3 bases, J lost 8 bases, and 10 bases lay in between. This CDR3 is built from 12 residues. Looked up from germline, CDR1 is SEHNR and CDR2 is FQNEAQ (reference sequence). CDR3 loop: CASSFGGAEAFF. The CDR3 nucleotides read TGTGCCAGCAGCTTCGGCGGGGCCGAAGCTTTCTTT.

This clone was seen only a few times. This sequence joins TRBV5-6 and TRBJ1-5; TRBD1 is a possible D gene (5 bases). From germline, CDR1 is SGHDT and CDR2 YYEEEE. Trimming shortened V by 3 bases and J by 4 bases, and 17 bases separated the two germline ends. This CDR3 spans 16 amino acids. The CDR3 loop is CASSSKTDGGNQPQHF. CDR3 DNA: TGTGCCAGCAGCTCAAAGACAGACGGGGGGAATCAGCCCCAGCATTTT.

This rearrangement joins TRBV7-8 to TRBJ2-4; the D call may be TRBD1 or TRBD2 (5 bases each). Trimming left V 3 bases short and J 0 bases short, with 12 bases between. Germline assignment: CDR1 SGHVS and CDR2 FQNEAQ. CDR3 length: 16 residues. The CDR3, as DNA: TGTGCCAGCAGCTTCCGGGGCCCAAGAGCCAAAAACATTCAGTACTTC. Encoded protein: CASSFRGPRAKNIQYF.

The rearrangement joins TRBV10-1 to TRBJ2-1; possible D gene TRBD2, 5 bases. Germline values: CDR1 WNHNN, CDR2 SYGVQD (reference sequence). The CDR3 contains 12 residues. The V and J ends lost 6 bases and 10 bases respectively, with 13 bases between them. CDR3 region: CASSQLDREQFF. Here the CDR3 DNA reads TGCGCCAGCAGCCAACTAGATCGCGAGCAGTTCTTC.

The chain uses TRBV5-6 and TRBJ2-7; no definite D call. The germline V gene encodes CDR1 SGHDT and CDR2 YYEEEE. Between the trimmed V and J ends, which lost 1 base and 2 bases, there was a span of 4 bases. This CDR3 region has 12 residues. CDR3 residues: CASSLLTYEQYF. The CDR3, as DNA: TGTGCCAGCAGCTTGCTTACCTACGAGCAGTACTTC.

The chain is built from TRBV11-2 and TRBJ2-5; D possibly uses TRBD1 or TRBD2 (6 bases each). CDR3 length equals 14 residues. CDR1 and CDR2 (germline): SGHAT, FQNNGV. The V gene lost 5 bases and the J gene lost 5 bases, with 15 bases spanning the gap. CDR3 nucleotides: TGTGCCAGCAGCGCAACTGAAGGGGGGGAGACCCAGTACTTC. Its protein product is CASSATEGGETQYF.

This clone was seen only a few times. The chain carries TRBV5-6 and TRBJ2-3, with 8 positions matching TRBD2. The CDR3 spans 15 residues. Germline values: CDR1 SGHDT, CDR2 YYEEEE. The V and J ends lost 1 base and 5 bases, in that order; junction bases with no gene match: 6. As DNA, the CDR3 is TGTGCCAGCAGCTTGATCGGGGGGGCCATAGATACGCAGTATTTT. Translating it yields CASSLIGGAIDTQYF.

The rearrangement joins TRBV29-1 to TRBJ1-2; D remains ambiguous. There are 14 residues in the CDR3. V lost 6 bases and J lost 4, with 18 bases in between. Germline loops: CDR1 SQVTM, CDR2 ANQGSEA. The CDR3 spells CSVAPLNDGYGYTF. The CDR3 nucleotides read TGCAGCGTGGCCCCACTTAACGACGGCTATGGCTACACCTTC.

The chain joins TRBV4-3 to TRBJ2-2; a possible D gene is TRBD1 (8 bases). Germline values: CDR1 LGHNA, CDR2 YSLEER. V shed 1 base and J shed 6 bases, with 15 bases lying between them. The CDR3 is 16 amino acids. The DNA for the CDR3 is TGCGCCAGCAGCCAAGGGACAGGGAGGGGAGCCGGGGAGCTGTTTTTT. This codes for CASSQGTGRGAGELFF.

This sequence joins TRBV7-9 and TRBJ2-6; D uncertain. The CDR3 has 13 amino acids. V shed 5 bases and J shed 2 bases, with 4 bases lying between them. CDR1 is SEHNR and CDR2 is FQNEAQ in the germline V gene (reference sequence). The CDR3: CASSPTGANVLTF. DNA for the CDR3: TGTGCCAGCAGCCCCACTGGGGCCAACGTCCTGACTTTC. The variable domain in full, completed from reference TRBV7-9 and TRBJ2-6, reads DTGVSQNPRHKITKRGQNVTFRCDPISEHNRLYWYRQTLGQGPEFLTYFQNEAQLEKSRLLSDRFSAERPKGSFSTLEIQRTEQGDSAMYLCASSPTGANVLTFGAGSRLTVL.

The chain is built from TRBV29-1 and TRBJ1-1, with 10 bases identical to TRBD1. Germline V lookup: CDR1 SQVTM, CDR2 ANQGSEA. The CDR3 consists of 13 residues. The V segment lost 6 bases and the J segment 7 bases; nucleotides outside the gene matches: 8. CDR3 sequence reads: CSVADGTGVEAFF. The CDR3 DNA sequence: TGCAGCGTGGCCGACGGGACAGGGGTTGAAGCTTTCTTT. Filled out from reference TRBV29-1 and TRBJ1-1, the complete variable domain reads SAVISQKPSRDICQRGTSLTIQCQVDSQVTMMFWYRQQPGQSLTLIATANQGSEATYESGFVIDKFPISRPNLTFSTLTVSNMSPEDSSIYLCSVADGTGVEAFFGQGTRLTVV.

The genes are TRBV6-5 and TRBJ1-5; D ambiguous. There are 12 residues in the CDR3. Germline V gives CDR1 MNHEY, CDR2 SVGAGI. V lost 8 bases to trimming and J lost 5 bases, with 10 bases between them. The CDR3 coding sequence is TGTGCCAGCGATATGCGGGATCAGCCCCAGCATTTT. Translating gives CASDMRDQPQHF.

The table lists this clone with a few counts. CDR3 DNA: TGCAGCGTTGAACTCGCGGGCCGGGAGCTGTTTTTT. It is translated as CSVELAGRELFF. The gene calls are TRBV29-1 and TRBJ2-2; D is perhaps TRBD2 (5 bases). Trimming removed 2 bases at V and 9 bases at J, with 10 bases between. This CDR3 contains 12 residues. CDR1 and CDR2 from the germline V gene are SQVTM and ANQGSEA.

The chain couples TRBV6-5 to TRBJ1-6; TRBD1 matches at 8 bases. Looked up from germline, CDR1 is MNHEY and CDR2 is SVGAGI. This CDR3 contains 15 residues. V shed 4 bases, J shed 8 bases, and the junction held 7 bases outside the gene matches. The CDR3 loop reads CASSLTGTGYSPLHF. The CDR3 DNA reads as TGTGCCAGCAGTTTGACCGGGACAGGATATTCACCCCTCCACTTT.

V usage is TRBV4-3 and J usage is TRBJ2-4; possibly TRBD2 for D (6 bases). Looked up from germline, CDR1 is LGHNA and CDR2 is YSLEER. The CDR3 is 13 amino acids. V lost 0 bases and J 7 bases, leaving 7 bases between the germline ends. The CDR3 is CASSQDTSNIQYF. The CDR3 DNA reads TGCGCCAGCAGCCAAGATACTAGCAACATTCAGTACTTC.

This rearrangement joins TRBV29-1 to TRBJ2-5, with 8 bases aligning to TRBD2. The CDR3 is made up of 13 amino acids. V trimming: 7 bases; J trimming: 0 bases; junction bases outside the gene matches: 4. Per the germline V gene, CDR1 is SQVTM and CDR2 is ANQGSEA. CDR3 amino acids: CSAKRGNQETQYF. CDR3 coding DNA: TGCAGCGCGAAGCGGGGGAACCAAGAGACCCAGTACTTC.

This clone came up a few times. This chain connects TRBV30 to TRBJ1-2; D ambiguous. V lost 3 bases, J lost 4 bases, and 12 bases lay in between. The germline gives CDR1 GTSNPN, CDR2 SVGIG (reference sequence). The CDR3 has 13 amino acids. The CDR3 reads CAWSRINFYGYTF. CDR3 coding DNA: TGTGCCTGGAGCCGTATAAACTTCTATGGCTACACCTTC.

Regarding this clone: The junction shows a germline mismatch at one end, possibly a read error. The rearrangement links TRBV30 to TRBJ1-1; D is uncertain. CDR3 length equals 11 residues. Germline CDR1 is GTSNPN and CDR2 is SVGIG (reference sequence). This CDR3 is CAWRINSEAFF. The CDR3 region has the DNA TGTGCCTGGAGGATCAACAGTGAAGCTTTCTTT.

This clone was seen only once. This chain joins TRBV29-1 and TRBJ2-3, with D perhaps TRBD1 or TRBD2 (6 bases each). The CDR3 runs to 13 residues. Germline V gene lookup returns CDR1 SQVTM and CDR2 ANQGSEA. V was pared by 6 bases and J by 9 bases, with 19 bases between. The DNA of the CDR3 is TGCAGCGTCCCGACGGAGGGGGGAGTAACGCAGTATTTT. Protein sequence: CSVPTEGGVTQYF.

The chain employs TRBV25-1 and TRBJ2-5; D is possibly TRBD2 (6 bases). V was trimmed by 2 bases and J by 2 bases, leaving 12 bases between them. The CDR3 runs 15 residues. CDR1 is MGHDK and CDR2 is SYGVNS in the germline V gene. The CDR3 spells CASSERRGPQETQYF. CDR3 DNA sequence: TGTGCCAGCAGTGAAAGGAGGGGCCCGCAAGAGACCCAGTACTTC.

This clone has a handful of counts. The chain combines TRBV2 with TRBJ2-2; 7 nucleotides align to TRBD2. Germline V lookup: CDR1 SNHLY, CDR2 FYNNEI. This CDR3 contains 14 residues. The V segment lost 6 bases and the J segment 5 bases; nucleotides outside the gene matches: 6. The CDR3 sequence is CASRRLAETGELFF. The DNA for the CDR3 is TGTGCCAGCAGAAGGCTAGCGGAAACCGGGGAGCTGTTTTTT.

The V and J genes are TRBV9 and TRBJ2-5; possibly TRBD2 for D (5 bases). The V end lost 0 bases, the J end lost 1 base, and 10 bases lay between the germline ends. CDR1 and CDR2 from the germline V gene are SGDLS and YYNGEE. CDR3 length equals 15 residues. The CDR3 loop reads CASSVEGGLQETQYF. CDR3 sequence (DNA): TGTGCCAGCAGCGTAGAAGGCGGGCTCCAAGAGACCCAGTACTTC.

This rearrangement joins TRBV10-3 to TRBJ2-6; 9 nucleotides align to TRBD1. This CDR3 is built from 18 residues. Germline V gives CDR1 ENHRY, CDR2 SYGVKD. V gave up 5 bases and J gave up 4 bases; unmatched junction bases: 12. This CDR3 is CAISWGPTGGNGANVLTF. The CDR3 region has the DNA TGTGCCATCAGTTGGGGTCCTACAGGGGGCAACGGGGCCAACGTCCTGACTTTC.

This clone has just a few counts. This chain uses TRBV2 with TRBJ2-5; 7 bases map to TRBD1. V shed 8 bases, J shed 2 bases, and the junction held 11 bases outside the gene matches. Germline V gene lookup returns CDR1 SNHLY and CDR2 FYNNEI. The CDR3 contains 15 residues. CDR3 region: CASAGNRGLQETQYF. The CDR3 nucleotides read TGTGCCAGCGCTGGGAACAGGGGCCTACAAGAGACCCAGTACTTC.

The genes are TRBV6-5 and TRBJ1-2, with 8 positions matching TRBD1. The CDR3 runs 16 residues. Germline V CDR1 and CDR2: MNHEY, SVGAGI. Trimming took 0 bases from V and 5 from J; bases not matched to a gene: 8. The CDR3 here is CASSYSTGGTEYGYTF. The CDR3 DNA follows: TGTGCCAGCAGTTACTCTACAGGGGGAACCGAGTATGGCTACACCTTC.

This chain links TRBV6-5 with TRBJ1-2; unclear D gene. This CDR3 has 13 amino acids. From germline, CDR1 is MNHEY and CDR2 SVGAGI. The ends were cut back, 5 bases at V and 4 bases at J, with 11 bases in the middle. The chain's CDR3 is CASSEIKSYGYTF. In DNA, the CDR3 is TGTGCCAGCAGTGAAATCAAGTCCTATGGCTACACCTTC.